These 11 T cell receptor beta chains were sequenced from one sample in a study of T cell changes during pregnancy in multiple sclerosis. The assay was immunoSEQ multiplex PCR, and TCRdb's table has in-frame clones only and misses some. The data contain tens of thousands of clones, almost 90% of them singletons. The specimen was peripheral blood, collected after pregnancy. Receptors originate from a female donor in good health, enrolled as a control in a pregnancy study.

V is TRBV6-5 and J is TRBJ1-2; D is uncertain. CDR1 is MNHEY, CDR2 SVGAGI, per germline. The V gene lost 10 bases and the J gene lost 2 bases, with 8 bases spanning the gap. CDR3 length: 11 residues. CDR3 protein: CATRENYGYTF. CDR3 coding DNA: TGTGCCACGAGGGAGAACTATGGCTACACCTTC.

The chain employs TRBV5-1 and TRBJ2-7; TRBD1 matches at 8 bases. CDR3 length equals 15 residues. With 3 bases clipped from V and 2 bases from J, the junction kept 7 bases outside the gene matches. Germline loops: CDR1 SGHRS, CDR2 YFSETQ. Here the CDR3 DNA reads TGCGCCAGCAGCTCAAATCCGGGACAGGCCTACGAGCAGTACTTC. Its translation: CASSSNPGQAYEQYF.

The rearrangement joins TRBV27 to TRBJ2-7; TRBD2 agrees at 14 bases. The length of the CDR3 is 14 residues. The V segment lost 5 bases and the J segment 6 bases; nucleotides outside the gene matches: 3. CDR1 and CDR2 (germline): MNHEY, SMNVEV (reference sequence). CDR3 sequence: CASSRLAGGAEQYF. CDR3 DNA sequence: TGTGCCAGCAGTCGACTAGCGGGAGGGGCCGAGCAGTACTTC.

The chain carries TRBV7-9 and TRBJ1-2, with TRBD1 matching 7 bases. V gave up 3 bases and J gave up 5 bases; unmatched junction bases: 9. The CDR3 consists of 15 residues. CDR1 is SEHNR and CDR2 is FQNEAQ in the germline V gene (reference sequence). The DNA for the CDR3 is TGTGCCAGCAGCTTTGAACGGGACAGCGGATATGGCTACACCTTC. Amino acids: CASSFERDSGYGYTF.

J is TRBJ1-1 and V is TRBV27; D is undetermined. V was clipped by 2 bases and J by 1 base, with 11 bases between them. The CDR3 is 15 amino acids. Germline V gives CDR1 MNHEY, CDR2 SMNVEV (reference sequence). This chain's CDR3 is CASSLRPTGNTEAFF. The CDR3 coding sequence is TGTGCCAGCAGTTTACGCCCTACCGGGAACACTGAAGCTTTCTTT.

The J gene is TRBJ1-4, the V gene TRBV27; 7 bases are a match to TRBD1. Looked up from germline, CDR1 is MNHEY and CDR2 is SMNVEV (reference sequence). The CDR3 sequence is 15 residues long. The trim removed 2 bases at V and 4 bases at J, leaving 4 bases unmatched. The CDR3 coding sequence is TGTGCCAGCAGTTTACAGGGACAGTTTAATGAAAAACTGTTTTTT. Encoded protein: CASSLQGQFNEKLFF. Together with reference TRBV27 and TRBJ1-4, the CDR3 gives the full variable domain: EAQVTQNPRYLITVTGKKLTVTCSQNMNHEYMSWYRQDPGLGLRQIYYSMNVEVTDKGDVPEGYKVSRKEKRNFPLILESPSPNQTSLYFCASSLQGQFNEKLFFGSGTQLSVL.

This chain links TRBV5-1 with TRBJ1-1, with 7 bases lining up with TRBD1. V dropped 3 bases and J dropped 7; count of bases not matched to a gene: 3. This CDR3 has 12 amino acids. Germline assignment: CDR1 SGHRS and CDR2 YFSETQ. The CDR3: CASSSPGGEAFF. The CDR3 region has the DNA TGCGCCAGCAGCTCTCCAGGGGGTGAAGCTTTCTTT.

The genes are TRBV27 and TRBJ1-5; D remains unclear. V was cut by 3 bases and J by 6 bases, with 9 bases left in between. Germline lookup yields CDR1 MNHEY and CDR2 SMNVEV (reference sequence). The CDR3 length is 13 residues. The CDR3 loop reads CASSFSGGQPQHF. The DNA of the CDR3 is TGTGCCAGCAGTTTTTCCGGAGGTCAGCCCCAGCATTTT.

The chain employs TRBV7-8 and TRBJ2-3; D perhaps matches TRBD2 (6 bases). The CDR3 extends over 14 amino acids. Trimming cost V 8 bases and J 6 bases, with 18 bases left between them. Germline V gene data show CDR1 as SGHVS and CDR2 as FQNEAQ. As DNA, the CDR3 is TGTGCCAGCGCGGGGTCAATGACGGCGGATACGCAGTATTTT. Translated: CASAGSMTADTQYF.

V gene TRBV29-1 combines with J gene TRBJ1-1; a possible D gene is TRBD1 (5 bases). Between the trimmed V and J ends, which lost 7 bases and 4 bases, there was a span of 13 bases. Germline loops: CDR1 SQVTM, CDR2 ANQGSEA. The CDR3 extends over 12 amino acids. For the CDR3, the DNA is TGCAGCGCCCGAACTGGGGCCACTGAAGCTTTCTTT. It codes for CSARTGATEAFF.

This chain joins TRBV10-3 and TRBJ2-7; 9 nucleotides match TRBD1. CDR1 is ENHRY, CDR2 SYGVKD, per germline. This CDR3 region has 16 residues. V lost 4 bases and J lost 5; bases outside the gene matches: 12. DNA of the CDR3: TGTGCCATCAGTGGTGGGCCAGGGGACAGGGCACACGAGCAGTACTTC. It is translated as CAISGGPGDRAHEQYF.